This T cell receptor beta chain was found in a study of blood T cell repertoires in COVID-19. CDR1 is SGHNT and CDR2 is YYREEE in the germline V gene (reference sequence). The CDR3 length is 13 residues. Trimming took 1 base from V and 0 from J, leaving 4 bases between them. Per the authors' pipeline: Amplification from reference gene primers served as the basis for estimated nucleated cell counts. The table came from immunoSEQ multiplex PCR; TCRdb's copy has only in-frame clones and leaves some out. For V, J and clone size, that table is used; D and trimming come from the DNA. The table lists roughly 250,000 clones, 80% to 90% of them singletons.

Sequencing was performed on PBMCs or T cells enriched from blood (not recorded which). The clonotype originates from a young woman who had recovered from COVID-19. This chain connects TRBV5-4 to TRBJ1-2; unclear D gene. CDR3 coding DNA: TGTGCCAGCAGCTTGCCGTCTAACTATGGCTACACCTTC. Translating it yields CASSLPSNYGYTF.